The following is a T cell receptor (beta chain) sequence with its context. Using immunoSEQ multiplex PCR, the repertoire was profiled, and TCRdb retains in-frame clones only, with some absent. The table shows approximately 100,000 clones, with roughly nine tenths occurring only once. This sample is drawn from a study of control samples from healthy donors and cancer patients. The CDR3 totals 14 residues. Trimming removed 1 base from V and 5 bases from J, with 11 bases in between. CDR1 and CDR2 from the germline V gene are MNHNS and SASEGT. The rearrangement uses TRBV6-1 and TRBJ2-5; tentatively, D is TRBD1 or TRBD2 (6 bases each). The sequence was obtained from a woman aged 18-30 years in good health. Sequencing input: blood. The CDR3 nucleotides read TGTGCCAGCAGTGAAGAGGGGGGATGGGAGACCCAGTACTTC. This sequence encodes CASSEEGGWETQYF.